Sequencing of this T cell receptor (beta chain) was carried out in a study of T cell repertoires in cytomegalovirus infection. For the study at large: CMV infection plus the matching HLA type was flagged by public TCR beta signatures. General study findings and limits: Using cumulative public TCR beta family frequency, the authors identified those who carried CMV together with the relevant HLA. Dominant in the ex vivo response were TCR beta clonotypes restricted by HLA-C and specific for CMV.

TCRdb re-derived calls from the reads in MiXCR, one entry per CDR3 protein. The sample gives about 89,000 distinct CDR3 sequences, over 25% of which show up once; approximately 71% is in the top ten. A word on this clonotype: Its antigen is still unknown.

Germline CDR1 reads SGHVS; CDR2 reads FNYEAQ. The CDR3 is 15 amino acids. V shed 0 bases and J shed 4 bases, with 9 bases lying between them. The clonotype originates from a human donor in good health (CMV status not recorded). Some clones in this sample may be carry-over from other donors' samples. Here the sequenced sample was CD8+ T cells from cultured PBMCs, taken from culture after CMV antigen stimulation. J is TRBJ2-2 and V is TRBV7-6; D possibly corresponds to TRBD1 (5 bases). The chain's CDR3 is CASSLASDSTGELFF. The CDR3 DNA reads as TGTGCCAGCAGCTTAGCCTCCGACAGCACCGGGGAGCTGTTTTTT.